This TCR beta chain was captured by sequencing in a study of T cells in Graves' hyperthyroidism and ophthalmopathy. Study-level results: Ophthalmopathy was separated from stable hyperthyroidism by a 13 V-J model. Peripheral blood also featured most of the thyroid clonotypes expanded above 0.001.

Uncontrolled infection, other autoimmune disease, pregnancy and lactation each barred patients from inclusion. This clonotype was observed many times. Its cognate antigen is unknown. Regions amplified from RNA transcripts were the TCR beta CDR3 regions. The HTBI set primed first-round TCR CDR3 RT-PCR. One entry per CDR3 protein, called by TCRdb with MiXCR from the multiplex PCR reads. Altogether around 350,000 distinct CDR3 sequences are present, nearly 15% being singletons, with the ten largest covering under 25%. This receptor was obtained from a woman in her sixties with Graves' ophthalmopathy. Sequencing was performed on blood.

The CDR3 is CASILVPLGLAGSEQFF. In DNA form, the CDR3 reads TGTGCCAGCATCTTGGTACCCCTGGGACTAGCGGGTAGTGAGCAGTTCTTC. The J gene is TRBJ2-1, the V gene TRBV7-9, with 12 bases lining up with TRBD2. Germline V gives CDR1 SEHNR, CDR2 FQNEAQ (reference sequence). The CDR3 is 17 amino acids. Germline trimming cut 7 bases from V and 9 bases from J; bases unmatched to any gene: 16.